This TCR beta chain originates from a study of T cell changes during pregnancy in multiple sclerosis. Libraries were prepared by immunoSEQ multiplex PCR; TCRdb keeps only in-frame clonotypes and omits some of them. Among fewer than 85,000 clones listed, 90% to 95% were seen once. Deletions cut 0 bases from V and 0 bases from J, with 10 bases between. The CDR3 covers 16 residues. The receptor's source is a female donor with multiple sclerosis, enrolled in a pregnancy study. This chain connects TRBV23-1 to TRBJ2-3; D is ambiguous. TRBV23-1 counts as an open reading frame of uncertain function. This specimen consisted of peripheral blood, obtained in the second trimester of pregnancy. CDR3 in amino acids: CASSQSNICSTDTQYF. The CDR3 DNA sequence: TGCGCCAGCAGTCAATCAAACATTTGCAGCACAGATACGCAGTATTTT.